The T cell receptor (beta chain) under discussion was sequenced for a study of technical replicates of blood from several donors. Assay used: immunoSEQ multiplex PCR; TCRdb lists only in-frame clones, some missing. The sample consists of tens of thousands of clones, roughly nine tenths of them appearing once. V was shortened by 2 bases and J by 0 bases, with 11 bases between the two germline ends. The V gene's germline CDR1 is MNHEY and CDR2 SMNVEV (reference sequence). The CDR3 covers 15 residues. The specimen was T cells isolated from PBMCs. This chain joins TRBV27 and TRBJ2-7, with D tentatively TRBD2 (7 bases). This clonotype originated in a human donor in good health. CDR3 bases: TGTGCCAGCAGTTTAGGGGGCGGGAGCTCCTACGAGCAGTACTTC. Residues: CASSLGGGSSYEQYF.